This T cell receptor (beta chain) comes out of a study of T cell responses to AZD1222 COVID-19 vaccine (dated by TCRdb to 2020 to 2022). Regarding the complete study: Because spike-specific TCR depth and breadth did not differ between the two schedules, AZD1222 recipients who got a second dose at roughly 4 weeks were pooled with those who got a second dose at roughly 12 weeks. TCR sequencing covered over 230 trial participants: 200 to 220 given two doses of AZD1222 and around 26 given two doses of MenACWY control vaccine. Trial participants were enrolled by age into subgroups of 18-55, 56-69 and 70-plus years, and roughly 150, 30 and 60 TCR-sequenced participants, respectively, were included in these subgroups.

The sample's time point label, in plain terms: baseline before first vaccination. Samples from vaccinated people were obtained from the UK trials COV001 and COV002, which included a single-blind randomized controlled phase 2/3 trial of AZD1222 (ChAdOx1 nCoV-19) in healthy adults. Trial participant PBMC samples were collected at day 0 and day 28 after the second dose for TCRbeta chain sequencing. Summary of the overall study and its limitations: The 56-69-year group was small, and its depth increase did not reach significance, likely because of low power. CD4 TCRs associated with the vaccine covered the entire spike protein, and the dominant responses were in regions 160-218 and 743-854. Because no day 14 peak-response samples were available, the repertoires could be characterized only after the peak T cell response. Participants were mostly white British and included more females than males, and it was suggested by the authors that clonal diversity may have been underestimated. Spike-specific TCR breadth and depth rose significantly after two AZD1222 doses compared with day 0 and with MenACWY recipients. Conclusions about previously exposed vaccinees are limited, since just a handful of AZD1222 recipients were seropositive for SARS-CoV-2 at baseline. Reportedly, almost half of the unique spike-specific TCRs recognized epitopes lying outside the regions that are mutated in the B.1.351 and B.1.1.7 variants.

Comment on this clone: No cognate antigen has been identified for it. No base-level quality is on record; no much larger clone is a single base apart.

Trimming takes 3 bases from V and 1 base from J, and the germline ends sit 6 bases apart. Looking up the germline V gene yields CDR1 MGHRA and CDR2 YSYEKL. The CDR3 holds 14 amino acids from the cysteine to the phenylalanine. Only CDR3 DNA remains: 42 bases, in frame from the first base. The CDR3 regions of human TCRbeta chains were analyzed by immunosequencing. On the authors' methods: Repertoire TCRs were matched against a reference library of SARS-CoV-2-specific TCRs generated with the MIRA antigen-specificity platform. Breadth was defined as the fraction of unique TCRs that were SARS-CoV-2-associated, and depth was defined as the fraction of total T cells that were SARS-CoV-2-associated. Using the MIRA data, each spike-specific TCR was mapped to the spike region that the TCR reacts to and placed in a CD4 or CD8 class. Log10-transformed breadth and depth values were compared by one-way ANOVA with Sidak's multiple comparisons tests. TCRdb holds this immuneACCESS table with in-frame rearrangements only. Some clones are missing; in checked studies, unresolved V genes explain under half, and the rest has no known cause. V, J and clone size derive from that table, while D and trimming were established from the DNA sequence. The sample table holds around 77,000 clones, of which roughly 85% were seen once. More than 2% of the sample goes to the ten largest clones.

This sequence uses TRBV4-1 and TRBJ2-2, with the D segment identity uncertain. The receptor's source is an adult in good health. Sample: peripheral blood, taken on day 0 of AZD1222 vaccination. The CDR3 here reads CASSQVQNTGELFF. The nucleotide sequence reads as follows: TGCGCCAGCAGCCAGGTCCAGAACACCGGGGAGCTGTTTTTT.